Following are 11 T cell receptor beta chains from one sample sequenced in a study of identical twins. Each CDR3 protein is one row after TCRdb ran MiXCR on the 5' RACE reads. This sample yields more than 1.5 million distinct CDR3 sequences, of which less than 35% are seen a single time; 0.25% to 0.3% belongs to the top ten. The sample taken for sequencing was cord blood. All receptors derive from a newborn girl in good health.

The CDR3 loop reads CSASQSGAWGYTF. CDR3 sequence (DNA): TGCAGTGCTAGCCAATCGGGGGCATGGGGCTACACCTTC. The chain couples TRBV20-1 to TRBJ1-2; a weak D match, TRBD1 (6 bases). This CDR3 contains 13 residues. The V and J ends lost 3 bases and 8 bases respectively, with 16 bases between them. The germline CDR1 and CDR2 sequences are DFQATT and SNEGSKA (reference sequence).

The sample holds a few counts of this clonotype. V gene TRBV5-1 combines with J gene TRBJ2-3; no reliable D call. The V gene's germline CDR1 is SGHRS and CDR2 YFSETQ. V was clipped by 4 bases and J by 2 bases, with 17 bases between them. The CDR3 extends over 16 amino acids. This chain's CDR3 is CASSLLGGANTDTQYF. CDR3 nucleotide sequence: TGCGCCAGCAGCCTCTTGGGCGGCGCTAACACAGATACGCAGTATTTT.

This clonotype was counted a few times. The V call is TRBV3-1, the J call TRBJ1-2; D might be TRBD1 (6 bases). The V end was cut by 2 bases, the J end by 5 bases, with 12 bases between. Germline V CDR1 and CDR2: LGHDT, YNNKEL (reference sequence). This CDR3 is built from 14 residues. The CDR3 is CASSQLGQGYGYTF. Here the CDR3 DNA reads TGTGCCAGCAGCCAACTAGGGCAGGGGTATGGCTACACCTTC.

This clonotype was seen a handful of times. The chain recombines TRBV28 with TRBJ1-5; perhaps TRBD1 as D (6 bases). This CDR3 is 16 amino acids long. CDR1 and CDR2 from the germline V gene are MDHEN and SYDVKM. The ends were cut back, 6 bases at V and 0 bases at J, with 15 bases in the middle. In nucleotides, the CDR3 is TGTGCCAGCAGCAATGCCGGGGGCAGTAGCAATCAGCCCCAGCATTTT. It translates to CASSNAGGSSNQPQHF.

J is TRBJ2-3 and V is TRBV9; 7 bases line up with TRBD2. The length of the CDR3 is 16 residues. The V segment lost 0 bases and the J segment 0 bases; nucleotides outside the gene matches: 4. Germline lookup yields CDR1 SGDLS and CDR2 YYNGEE. The CDR3 region has the DNA TGTGCCAGCAGCGTAGGGGGTAGCGGGAGCACAGATACGCAGTATTTT. Its protein is CASSVGGSGSTDTQYF.

This clonotype was seen a single time. This chain joins TRBV19 and TRBJ2-4, with unresolved D. The CDR3 extends over 14 amino acids. The V gene's germline CDR1 is LNHDA and CDR2 SQIVND (reference sequence). The V gene lost 3 bases and the J gene lost 8 bases, with 14 bases spanning the gap. CDR3 residues: CASSIRSDLDIQYF. The DNA for the CDR3 is TGTGCCAGTAGTATTAGAAGTGATTTAGACATTCAGTACTTC.

This clonotype was seen once. The chain has TRBV5-1 and TRBJ2-7; 10 positions agree with TRBD1. After removal of 7 bases from V and 1 base from J, the junction contained 2 bases not matched to a gene. This CDR3 has 13 amino acids. Germline CDR1 SGHRS, CDR2 YFSETQ. The DNA for the CDR3 is TGCGCCAGCGGGACAGGGGATTCCTACGAGCAGTACTTC. Residues: CASGTGDSYEQYF.

This CDR3 is CASSLSWTLGPRYEQYF. As DNA, the CDR3 is TGTGCCAGCAGCTTAAGTTGGACTCTCGGGCCACGGTACGAGCAGTACTTC. The chain is built from TRBV7-9 and TRBJ2-7; TRBD2 is a possible D gene (5 bases). Germline CDR1 is SEHNR and CDR2 is FQNEAQ (reference sequence). The CDR3 has 17 residues. V was clipped by 2 bases and J by 4 bases, with 21 bases between them.

V usage is TRBV2 and J usage is TRBJ2-1; D remains unclear. The CDR3 is 12 residues long. The V gene's germline CDR1 is SNHLY and CDR2 FYNNEI. Trimming left V 6 bases short and J 12 bases short, with 15 bases between. The CDR3 sequence is CASRGLGYAQFF. DNA of the CDR3: TGTGCCAGCAGAGGGCTAGGGTATGCGCAGTTCTTC.

V is TRBV12-3 or TRBV12-4 and J is TRBJ1-6, with D hard to call. The CDR3 spans 13 residues. Trimming removed 6 bases at V and 10 bases at J, with 13 bases between. The CDR3 protein is CASRASGSSPLHF. The CDR3 DNA reads as TGTGCCAGCAGGGCCTCGGGGAGCTCACCCCTCCACTTT.

The V call is TRBV28, the J call TRBJ2-3, with 7 bases that match TRBD2. Germline V CDR1 and CDR2: MDHEN, SYDVKM. Unmatched junction bases numbered 14, after V lost 5 bases and J lost 0 bases. The CDR3 is 18 amino acids. The CDR3 DNA is TGTGCCAGCAGTCTCCCGTTGGGTAGCGGGTATAGCACAGATACGCAGTATTTT. Its protein product is CASSLPLGSGYSTDTQYF.